The clone carrying this T cell receptor (beta chain) has just a few counts. No antigen is known for it. Germline-derived CDR1 and CDR2 are LGHNA and YSLEER. The CDR3 loop spans 16 amino acids. V was shortened by 0 bases and J by 9 bases, with 18 bases between the two germline ends. The data were taken from a study of CD8 T cells in ankylosing spondylitis. Broader study findings: One TCR beta motif, made up of under ten highly homologous variants, appeared characteristic of ankylosing spondylitis blood. Disease-associated clones were reportedly significantly overrepresented in matched ankylosing spondylitis synovial fluid.

Quantitative molecular-barcoded 5'-RACE generated the TCR beta libraries. TCRdb redid the calling of the 5' RACE reads with MiXCR, one entry per CDR3 protein. This table has fewer than 750,000 distinct CDR3 sequences, 15% to 20% appearing once. This TCR derives from a male donor with ankylosing spondylitis. This chain connects TRBV4-3 to TRBJ2-1, with D tentatively TRBD1 (6 bases). Sequencing input: blood, either unsorted or a sorted T cell fraction (not recorded which). The CDR3 DNA is TGCGCCAGCAGCCAAGATTCAGGGGCCTCCCTACCTGAGCAGTTCTTC. It translates to CASSQDSGASLPEQFF.